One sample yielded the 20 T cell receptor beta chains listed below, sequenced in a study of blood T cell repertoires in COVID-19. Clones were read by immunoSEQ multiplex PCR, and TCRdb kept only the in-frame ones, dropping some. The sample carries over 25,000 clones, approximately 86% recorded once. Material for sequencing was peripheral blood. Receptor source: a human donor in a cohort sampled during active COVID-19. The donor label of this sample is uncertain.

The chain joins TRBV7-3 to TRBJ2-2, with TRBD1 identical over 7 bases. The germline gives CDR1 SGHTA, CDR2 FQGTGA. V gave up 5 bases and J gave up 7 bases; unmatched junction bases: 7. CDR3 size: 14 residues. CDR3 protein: CASSRDRGGGELFF. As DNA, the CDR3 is TGTGCCAGCAGCAGGGACAGAGGAGGCGGGGAGCTGTTTTTT.

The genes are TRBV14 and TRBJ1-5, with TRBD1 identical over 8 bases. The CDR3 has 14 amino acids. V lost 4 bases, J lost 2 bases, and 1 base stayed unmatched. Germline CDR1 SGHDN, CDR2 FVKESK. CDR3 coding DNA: TGTGCCAGCAGCCCGACAGGGGGCAATCAGCCCCAGCATTTT. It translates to CASSPTGGNQPQHF. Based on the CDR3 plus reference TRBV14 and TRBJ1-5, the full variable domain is EAGVTQFPSHSVIEKGQTVTLRCDPISGHDNLYWYRRVMGKEIKFLLHFVKESKQDESGMPNNRFLAERTGGTYSTLKVQPAELEDSGVYFCASSPTGGNQPQHFGDGTRLSIL.

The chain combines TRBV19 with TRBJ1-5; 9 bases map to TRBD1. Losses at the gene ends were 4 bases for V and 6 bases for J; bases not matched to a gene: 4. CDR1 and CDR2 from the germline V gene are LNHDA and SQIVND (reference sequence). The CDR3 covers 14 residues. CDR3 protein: CASSRQGGGQPQHF. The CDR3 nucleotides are TGTGCCAGTAGTAGACAGGGGGGCGGTCAGCCCCAGCATTTT.

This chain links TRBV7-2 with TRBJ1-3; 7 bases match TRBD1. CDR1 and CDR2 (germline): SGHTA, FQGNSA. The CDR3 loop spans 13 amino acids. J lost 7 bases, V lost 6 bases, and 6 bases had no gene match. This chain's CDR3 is CASRFTGDNTIYF. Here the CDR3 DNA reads TGTGCCAGCAGATTCACAGGGGACAACACCATATATTTT.

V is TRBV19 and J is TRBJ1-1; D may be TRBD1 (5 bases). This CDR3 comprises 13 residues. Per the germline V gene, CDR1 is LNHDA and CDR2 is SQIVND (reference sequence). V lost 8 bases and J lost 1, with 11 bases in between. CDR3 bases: TGTGCCAGTTCGGTGGGGGGGAACACTGAAGCTTTCTTT. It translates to CASSVGGNTEAFF.

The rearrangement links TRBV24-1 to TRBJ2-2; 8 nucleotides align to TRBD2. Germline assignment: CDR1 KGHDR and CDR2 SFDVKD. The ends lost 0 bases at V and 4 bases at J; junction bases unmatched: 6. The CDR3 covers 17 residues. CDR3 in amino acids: CATSDLRSAGGTGELFF. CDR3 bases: TGTGCCACCAGTGATTTGCGGTCCGCGGGGGGCACCGGGGAGCTGTTTTTT.

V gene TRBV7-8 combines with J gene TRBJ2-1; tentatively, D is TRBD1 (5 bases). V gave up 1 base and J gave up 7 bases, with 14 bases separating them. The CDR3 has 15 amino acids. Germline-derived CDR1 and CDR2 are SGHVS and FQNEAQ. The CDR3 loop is CASSLVGENRNEQFF. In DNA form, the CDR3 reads TGTGCCAGCAGCTTAGTAGGAGAGAACAGGAATGAGCAGTTCTTC.

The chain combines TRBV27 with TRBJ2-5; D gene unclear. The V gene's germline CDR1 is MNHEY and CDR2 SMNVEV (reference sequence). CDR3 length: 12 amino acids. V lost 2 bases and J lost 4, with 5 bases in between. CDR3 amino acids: CASSLNGETQYF. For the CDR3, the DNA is TGTGCCAGCAGTTTAAACGGAGAGACCCAGTACTTC.

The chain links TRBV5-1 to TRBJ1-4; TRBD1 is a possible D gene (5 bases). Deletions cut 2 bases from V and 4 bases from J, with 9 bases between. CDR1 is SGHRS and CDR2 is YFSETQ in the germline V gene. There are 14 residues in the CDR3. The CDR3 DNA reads TGCGCCAGCAGCTTCGCGGGGGATAATGAAAAACTGTTTTTT. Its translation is CASSFAGDNEKLFF.

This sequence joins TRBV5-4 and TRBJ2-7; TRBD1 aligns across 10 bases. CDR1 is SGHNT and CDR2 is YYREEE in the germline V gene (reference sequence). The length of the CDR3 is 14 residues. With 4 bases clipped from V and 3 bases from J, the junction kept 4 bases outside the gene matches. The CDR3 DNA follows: TGTGCCAGCAGCCTTCGGACAGGGGGCTACGAGCAGTACTTC. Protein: CASSLRTGGYEQYF.

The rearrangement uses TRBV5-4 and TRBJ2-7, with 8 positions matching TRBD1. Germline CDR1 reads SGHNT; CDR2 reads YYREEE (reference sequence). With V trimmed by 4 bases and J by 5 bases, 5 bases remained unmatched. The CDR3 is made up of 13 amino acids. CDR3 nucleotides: TGTGCCAGCAGCCTGACAGGGGTGAACGAGCAGTACTTC. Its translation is CASSLTGVNEQYF.

The CDR3 protein is CSASLQAPYEQYF. The CDR3, as DNA: TGCAGTGCTAGTCTCCAGGCCCCCTACGAGCAGTACTTC. The V call is TRBV20-1, the J call TRBJ2-7; D is ambiguous. This CDR3 region has 13 residues. With 3 bases removed from V and 2 bases from J, the gap between germline ends came to 11 bases. Germline lookup yields CDR1 DFQATT and CDR2 SNEGSKA (reference sequence).

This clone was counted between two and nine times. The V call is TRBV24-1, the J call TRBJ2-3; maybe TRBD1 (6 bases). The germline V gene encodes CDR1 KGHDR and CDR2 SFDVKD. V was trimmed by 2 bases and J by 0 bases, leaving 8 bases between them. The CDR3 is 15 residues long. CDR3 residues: CATSDYRVSTDTQYF. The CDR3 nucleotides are TGTGCCACCAGTGATTACAGGGTTAGCACAGATACGCAGTATTTT.

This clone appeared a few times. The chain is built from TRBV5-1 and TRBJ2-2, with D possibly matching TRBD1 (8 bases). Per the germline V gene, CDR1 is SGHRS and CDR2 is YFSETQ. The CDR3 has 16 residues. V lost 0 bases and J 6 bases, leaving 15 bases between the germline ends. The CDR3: CASSLAGTGLAGELFF. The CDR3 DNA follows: TGCGCCAGCAGCTTGGCCGGGACAGGACTAGCCGGGGAGCTGTTTTTT.

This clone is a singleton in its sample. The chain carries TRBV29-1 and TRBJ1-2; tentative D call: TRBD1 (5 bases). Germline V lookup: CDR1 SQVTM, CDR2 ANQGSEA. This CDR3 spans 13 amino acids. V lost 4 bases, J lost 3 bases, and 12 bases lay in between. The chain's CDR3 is CSVGRGWDYGYTF. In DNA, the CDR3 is TGCAGCGTTGGAAGGGGATGGGACTATGGCTACACCTTC.

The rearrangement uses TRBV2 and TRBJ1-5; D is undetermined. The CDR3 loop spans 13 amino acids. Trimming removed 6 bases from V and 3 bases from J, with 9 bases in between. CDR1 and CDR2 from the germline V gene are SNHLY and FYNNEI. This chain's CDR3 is CASSYSTNQPQHF. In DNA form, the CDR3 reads TGTGCCAGCAGCTACAGCACCAATCAGCCCCAGCATTTT.

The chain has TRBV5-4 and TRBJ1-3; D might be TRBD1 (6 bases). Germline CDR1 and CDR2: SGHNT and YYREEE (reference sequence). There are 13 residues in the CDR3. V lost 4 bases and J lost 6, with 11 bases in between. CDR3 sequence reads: CASSPAGVNTIYF. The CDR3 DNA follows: TGTGCCAGCAGCCCAGCAGGGGTAAACACCATATATTTT.

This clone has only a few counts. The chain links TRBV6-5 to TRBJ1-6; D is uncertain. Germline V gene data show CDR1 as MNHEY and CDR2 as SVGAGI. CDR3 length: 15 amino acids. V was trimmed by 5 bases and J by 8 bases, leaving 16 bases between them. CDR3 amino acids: CASSPRTKGYSPLHF. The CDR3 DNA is TGTGCCAGCAGTCCCAGGACTAAGGGCTATTCACCCCTCCACTTT.

The CDR3 DNA reads as TGTGCCAGCAGCTTAACAGGGTTGAACACTGAAGCTTTCTTT. Translation: CASSLTGLNTEAFF. The chain uses TRBV6-5 and TRBJ1-1; D perhaps matches TRBD1 (6 bases). Germline V gives CDR1 MNHEY, CDR2 SVGAGI. Trimming stripped 6 bases from V and 0 bases from J, with 11 bases between. The CDR3 contains 14 residues.

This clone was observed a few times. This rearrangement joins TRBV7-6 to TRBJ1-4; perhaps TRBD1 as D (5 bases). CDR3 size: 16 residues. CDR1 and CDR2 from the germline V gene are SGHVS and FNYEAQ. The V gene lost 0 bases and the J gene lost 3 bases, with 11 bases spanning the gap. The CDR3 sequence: CASSLAQGEANEKLFF. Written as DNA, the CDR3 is TGTGCCAGCAGCTTAGCGCAAGGGGAGGCTAATGAAAAACTGTTTTTT. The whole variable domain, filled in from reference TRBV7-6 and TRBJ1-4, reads GAGVSQSPRYKVTKRGQDVALRCDPISGHVSLYWYRQALGQGPEFLTYFNYEAQQDKSGLPNDRFSAERPEGSISTLTIQRTEQRDSAMYRCASSLAQGEANEKLFFGSGTQLSVL.